This T cell receptor beta chain came from a study of T cells after yellow fever vaccination. Regarding the study as a whole: At 96% for CD4 and about 87% for CD8, most primary-vaccination clones showed up again after the booster. Overall, a small share of clonotypes was seen in both CD4 and CD8 compartments.

5'RACE template switching generated TCR cDNA, adding a universal primer site and UMIs. TCRdb processed the 5' RACE reads anew with MiXCR; each CDR3 protein has one entry. The sample includes under 50,000 distinct CDR3 sequences, roughly 6.4% of them seen just once. This CDR3 has 17 residues. V was pared by 11 bases and J by 6 bases, with 29 bases between. This TCR was recovered from a man aged 30 to 39 who received the YFV17D yellow fever vaccine. The sequencing used PBMCs, either bulk or a sorted T-cell subset (CD4+, CD8+, memory, or dextramer-sorted; not recorded which), collected 45 days after the yellow fever booster vaccination. The chain has TRBV12-3 or TRBV12-4 and TRBJ2-1, with D tentatively TRBD2 (6 bases). The CDR3 reads CAFSSRTPGLRANEQFF. The CDR3 bases are TGTGCCTTCAGTTCAAGAACCCCGGGACTCCGGGCCAATGAGCAGTTCTTC.